One and the same sample provided the 7 T cell receptor beta chains below, sequenced in a study of blood T cell repertoires in COVID-19. Profiling relied on immunoSEQ multiplex PCR, and the TCRdb table lists in-frame clones only, not all of them. The sample comprises hundreds of thousands of clones, 85% to 90% of which are singletons, and roughly 7.4% rests with the top ten. The sequenced sample was peripheral blood. These receptors all stem from a woman aged 45-60 years with COVID-19, enrolled during active disease.

The chain links TRBV18 to TRBJ2-2, with D maybe TRBD1 (5 bases). The V gene lost 1 base and the J gene lost 0 bases, with 9 bases spanning the gap. Germline assignment: CDR1 KGHSH and CDR2 LQKENI. This CDR3 comprises 16 residues. The CDR3 loop reads CASSPLRQSNTGELFF. DNA of the CDR3: TGTGCCAGCTCACCACTTCGACAGTCGAACACCGGGGAGCTGTTTTTT.

The CDR3 bases are TGTGCCAGCAGCCCCACCACTTTGACAGGGAACACTGAAGCTTTCTTT. Translated: CASSPTTLTGNTEAFF. This chain uses TRBV5-4 with TRBJ1-1, with D possibly being TRBD1 (6 bases). V lost 4 bases to trimming and J lost 1 base, with 17 bases between them. The germline gives CDR1 SGHNT, CDR2 YYREEE (reference sequence). The CDR3 totals 16 residues.

J is TRBJ2-1 and V is TRBV9, with TRBD2 matching over 10 bases. Germline trimming cut 6 bases from V and 0 bases from J; bases unmatched to any gene: 3. The V gene's germline CDR1 is SGDLS and CDR2 YYNGEE. The CDR3 covers 15 residues. The CDR3 DNA follows: TGTGCCAGCAAGGCTAGCGGGGGCTCCTACAATGAGCAGTTCTTC. Translated, it gives CASKASGGSYNEQFF.

The genes are TRBV5-1 and TRBJ1-1, with a possible D match to TRBD1 (5 bases). Germline assignment: CDR1 SGHRS and CDR2 YFSETQ. The length of the CDR3 is 16 residues. Trimming pared 3 bases from V and 6 bases from J, leaving 21 bases between. The DNA for the CDR3 is TGCGCCAGCAGCTCCTCGGGGGGAATTGGGGACTCTGAAGCTTTCTTT. Its translation: CASSSSGGIGDSEAFF.

This chain connects TRBV19 to TRBJ1-5, with 9 bases identical to TRBD1. V lost 6 bases, J lost 3 bases, and 6 bases stayed unmatched. The CDR3 is 15 amino acids. Germline V gene sequence: CDR1 LNHDA, CDR2 SQIVND (reference sequence). Here the CDR3 reads CASRATGGNNQPQHF. The CDR3 region has the DNA TGTGCCAGTAGAGCGACAGGGGGTAACAATCAGCCCCAGCATTTT. Based on the CDR3 plus reference TRBV19 and TRBJ1-5, the full variable domain is DGGITQSPKYLFRKEGQNVTLSCEQNLNHDAMYWYRQDPGQGLRLIYYSQIVNDFQKGDIAEGYSVSREKKESFPLTVTSAQKNPTAFYLCASRATGGNNQPQHFGDGTRLSIL.

The chain links TRBV28 to TRBJ1-1, with D perhaps matching TRBD1 (6 bases). The CDR3 has 11 amino acids. With 7 bases removed from V and 11 bases from J, the gap between germline ends came to 14 bases. Germline V gives CDR1 MDHEN, CDR2 SYDVKM. CDR3 amino acids: CASKGGGLAFF. CDR3 nucleotides: TGTGCCAGCAAGGGAGGGGGTTTGGCTTTCTTT.

The rearrangement joins TRBV9 to TRBJ1-1; D not certain. The CDR3 is 13 residues long. Trimming removed 7 bases from V and 0 bases from J, with 10 bases in between. Germline loops: CDR1 SGDLS, CDR2 YYNGEE. CDR3 sequence: CASGSGMNTEAFF. The CDR3 bases are TGTGCCAGCGGCTCCGGGATGAACACTGAAGCTTTCTTT.